Presented here are 16 T cell receptor beta chains from one specimen sequenced in a study of blood T cell repertoires in COVID-19. The assay was immunoSEQ multiplex PCR, and TCRdb's table has in-frame clones only and misses some. In the table there are more than 120,000 clones, 88% of which are singletons. Sequencing was done on a sample of peripheral blood. The source of these receptors is a human donor in a cohort sampled during active COVID-19.

This clone was counted only a few times. The chain links TRBV10-3 to TRBJ1-6; TRBD1 agrees at 8 bases. Germline V gene lookup returns CDR1 ENHRY and CDR2 SYGVKD. The V segment lost 4 bases and the J segment 10 bases; nucleotides outside the gene matches: 9. The CDR3 extends over 15 amino acids. Here the CDR3 reads CAISATGEKSSPLHF. DNA for the CDR3: TGTGCCATCAGTGCGACAGGGGAAAAGTCATCACCCCTCCACTTT.

The chain carries TRBV7-3 and TRBJ2-1, with 14 bases matching TRBD2. The CDR3 length is 15 residues. V dropped 4 bases and J dropped 7; count of bases not matched to a gene: 3. Germline CDR1 SGHTA, CDR2 FQGTGA. CDR3 residues: CASSSGLAGGNEQFF. CDR3 in DNA: TGTGCCAGCAGCTCTGGACTAGCGGGGGGAAATGAGCAGTTCTTC.

V and J are TRBV11-2 and TRBJ2-7, with TRBD1 matching over 8 bases. The CDR3 totals 16 residues. J gave up 2 bases and V 2 bases, and 8 bases lay outside the gene matches. Germline loops: CDR1 SGHAT, CDR2 FQNNGV. The CDR3 bases are TGTGCCAGCAGCTTACCCGGACAGGGTGGACCCTACGAGCAGTACTTC. It is translated as CASSLPGQGGPYEQYF.

The gene calls are TRBV5-1 and TRBJ1-5; TRBD1 might be the D (5 bases). Germline lookup yields CDR1 SGHRS and CDR2 YFSETQ. The CDR3 is 15 residues long. V lost 3 bases, J lost 1 base, and 11 bases lay in between. The CDR3, as DNA: TGCGCCAGCAGCTCGGGGGACCGGAGCAATCAGCCCCAGCATTTT. Translation gives CASSSGDRSNQPQHF.

The chain joins TRBV5-3 to TRBJ2-1; tentative D call: TRBD2 (5 bases). TRBV5-3 is filed as an ORF, its function uncertain. This CDR3 has 10 amino acids. The chain's CDR3 is CGTPGNEQFF. The CDR3, as DNA: TGTGGCACGCCGGGGAATGAGCAGTTCTTC.

The rearrangement links TRBV30 to TRBJ2-1; D ambiguous. In germline, CDR1 is GTSNPN, CDR2 SVGIG (reference sequence). Trimming removed 3 bases at V and 2 bases at J, with 5 bases between. This CDR3 contains 12 residues. For the CDR3, the DNA is TGTGCCTGGAGCCCGGCCTACAATGAGCAGTTCTTC. It translates to CAWSPAYNEQFF.

The chain employs TRBV19 and TRBJ2-7; TRBD2 might be the D (5 bases). This CDR3 contains 13 residues. CDR1 LNHDA and CDR2 SQIVND come from the germline V gene (reference sequence). V was shortened by 8 bases and J by 3 bases, with 14 bases between the two germline ends. CDR3: CASESGGYYEQYF. Written as DNA, the CDR3 is TGTGCCAGTGAGTCAGGAGGTTACTACGAGCAGTACTTC.

Written as DNA, the CDR3 is TGTGCCAGCAGCCAAGAAAGCTCCACTGCCTACGAGCAGTACTTC. Protein product: CASSQESSTAYEQYF. The chain uses TRBV4-2 and TRBJ2-7; no clear D. Looked up from germline, CDR1 is LGHNA and CDR2 is YNFKEQ. The CDR3 totals 15 residues. The V gene lost 0 bases and the J gene lost 2 bases, with 11 bases spanning the gap.

The count of this clone is one. CDR3 region: CASSINGLMNTEAFF. The CDR3 DNA reads as TGTGCCAGTAGTATAAACGGACTCATGAACACTGAAGCTTTCTTT. The chain couples TRBV19 to TRBJ1-1; D unresolved. Per the germline V gene, CDR1 is LNHDA and CDR2 is SQIVND (reference sequence). The CDR3 is 15 residues long. The V end lost 2 bases, the J end lost 0 bases, and 10 bases lay between the germline ends.

This clone was recorded once. The chain recombines TRBV27 with TRBJ2-1, with 8 positions matching TRBD1. CDR3 length equals 14 residues. J was trimmed by 5 bases and V by 2 bases; bases with no gene match: 2. Germline CDR1 MNHEY, CDR2 SMNVEV (reference sequence). DNA for the CDR3: TGTGCCAGCAGTTTAAACAGGGGGAACAATGAGCAGTTCTTC. Protein: CASSLNRGNNEQFF.

The CDR3 sequence is CASSLSQGAADTQYF. The CDR3 DNA reads TGTGCCAGCAGCTTGAGCCAGGGGGCCGCAGATACGCAGTATTTT. This chain connects TRBV5-4 to TRBJ2-3; 8 bases are a match to TRBD1. J lost 4 bases, V lost 1 base, and 5 bases had no gene match. Germline CDR1 is SGHNT and CDR2 is YYREEE (reference sequence). This CDR3 has 15 amino acids.

The CDR3 DNA follows: TGTGCCAGCAGCCAAGATAGGGGAAGCAATCAGCCCCAGCATTTT. Translation: CASSQDRGSNQPQHF. The V call is TRBV4-2, the J call TRBJ1-5, with D possibly matching TRBD1 (5 bases). CDR1 LGHNA and CDR2 YNFKEQ come from the germline V gene. The CDR3 totals 15 residues. V lost 0 bases and J lost 1, with 7 bases in between.

The chain combines TRBV19 with TRBJ2-1; a possible D gene is TRBD2 (6 bases). V shed 8 bases and J shed 10 bases, with 21 bases lying between them. The germline V gene encodes CDR1 LNHDA and CDR2 SQIVND (reference sequence). The CDR3 totals 14 residues. CDR3 loop: CASHQGASRGEQFF. The CDR3 bases are TGTGCCAGTCACCAAGGGGCCTCCCGGGGGGAGCAGTTCTTC.

The chain combines TRBV6-5 with TRBJ2-7; 7 positions agree with TRBD2. Per the germline V gene, CDR1 is MNHEY and CDR2 is SVGAGI. CDR3 length equals 14 residues. The junction had 3 bases not matched to a gene; V was cut back by 4 bases and J by 0 bases. CDR3 protein: CASSWGGASYEQYF. The CDR3, as DNA: TGTGCCAGCAGTTGGGGAGGGGCCTCCTACGAGCAGTACTTC.

The chain carries TRBV29-1 and TRBJ1-4, with D tentatively TRBD1 (6 bases). The CDR3 is made up of 13 amino acids. V lost 7 bases and J lost 8, with 17 bases in between. The germline V gene encodes CDR1 SQVTM and CDR2 ANQGSEA. The CDR3 bases are TGCAGCGCCCTACAGGGCACAAGAGAAAAACTGTTTTTT. Amino acids: CSALQGTREKLFF.

V usage is TRBV7-8 and J usage is TRBJ2-1; 7 nucleotides agree with TRBD1. Germline CDR1 reads SGHVS; CDR2 reads FQNEAQ. The V segment lost 8 bases and the J segment 7 bases; nucleotides outside the gene matches: 8. The CDR3 length is 13 residues. The DNA for the CDR3 is TGTGCCAGCTTACGACAGGGCGCTAATGAGCAGTTCTTC. This gives the protein CASLRQGANEQFF.